The source of this T cell receptor beta chain is a study of blood T cells in healthy people across ages. Overall study context: Roughly one uniquely barcoded beta molecule per two T cells was captured.

A second 7 to 11 cycle PCR used barcoded and J-beta primers. Via MiXCR, TCRdb re-called the 5' RACE reads, giving one row per CDR3 protein. The data hold hundreds of thousands of distinct CDR3 sequences, with 58% observed a single time. The CDR3 loop spans 12 amino acids. V lost 5 bases and J 7 bases, leaving 10 bases between the germline ends. What was sequenced was blood. This sequence joins TRBV12-3 or TRBV12-4 and TRBJ2-3; D is perhaps TRBD2 (6 bases). The TCR was taken from a young man in good health. The CDR3 spells CASSPGGNTQYF. CDR3 DNA sequence: TGTGCCAGCAGTCCCGGGGGTAATACGCAGTATTTT.